This T cell receptor (beta chain) emerged from a study of blood T cell repertoires in COVID-19. About the research overall: The United States, Italy and Spain provided the acute and convalescent COVID-19 samples.

CDR1 is SGHNT and CDR2 is YENEEA in the germline V gene. The CDR3 sequence is 15 residues long. V dropped 4 bases and J dropped 3; count of bases not matched to a gene: 9. The authors' processing: Reference gene primer amplification gave estimated nucleated cell counts. This table comes from immunoSEQ multiplex PCR, and its TCRdb copy is limited to in-frame clones, with some not included. The DNA was the basis for D and trimming; V, J and clone size are from that table. The data show approximately 24,000 clones, with about nine tenths seen just once and just over 5% held by the top ten. This clone was picked up a small number of times.

The TCR originated in a middle-aged man with active COVID-19. What was sequenced was peripheral blood. This rearrangement joins TRBV11-3 to TRBJ2-7, with 7 bases identical to TRBD1. CDR3 sequence (DNA): TGTGCCAGCAGCTCCACGATCCGACAGGGCTACGAGCAGTACTTC. Its translation is CASSSTIRQGYEQYF.